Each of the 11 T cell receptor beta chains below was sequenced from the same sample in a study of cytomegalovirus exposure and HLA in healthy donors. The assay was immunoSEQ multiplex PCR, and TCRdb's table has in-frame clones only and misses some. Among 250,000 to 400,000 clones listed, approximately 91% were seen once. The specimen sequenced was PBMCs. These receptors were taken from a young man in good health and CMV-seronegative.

CDR3 residues: CASSQGSYNSPLHF. In DNA form, the CDR3 reads TGTGCCAGCAGTCAGGGGTCCTATAATTCACCCCTCCACTTT. The chain has TRBV27 and TRBJ1-6; possible D gene TRBD1, 6 bases. The CDR3 covers 14 residues. Germline-derived CDR1 and CDR2 are MNHEY and SMNVEV (reference sequence). V lost 5 bases and J 1 base, leaving 6 bases between the germline ends.

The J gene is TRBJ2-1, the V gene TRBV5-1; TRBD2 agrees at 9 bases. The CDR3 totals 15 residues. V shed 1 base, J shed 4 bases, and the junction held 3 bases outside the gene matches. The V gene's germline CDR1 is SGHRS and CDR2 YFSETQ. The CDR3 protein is CASSLQAGGYNEQFF. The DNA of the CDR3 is TGCGCCAGCAGCTTGCAAGCGGGGGGATACAATGAGCAGTTCTTC.

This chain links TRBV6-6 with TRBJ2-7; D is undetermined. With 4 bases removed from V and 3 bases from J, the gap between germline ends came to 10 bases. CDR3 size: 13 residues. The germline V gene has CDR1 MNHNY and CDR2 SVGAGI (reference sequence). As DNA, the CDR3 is TGTGCCAGCAGTTCCCCAGGCAGCTACGAGCAGTACTTC. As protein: CASSSPGSYEQYF.

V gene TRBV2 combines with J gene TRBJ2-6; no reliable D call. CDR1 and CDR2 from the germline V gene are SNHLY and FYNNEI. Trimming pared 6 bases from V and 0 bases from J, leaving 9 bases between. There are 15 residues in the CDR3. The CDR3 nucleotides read TGTGCCAGCAGGCGATTCGGCTCTGGGGCCAACGTCCTGACTTTC. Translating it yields CASRRFGSGANVLTF.

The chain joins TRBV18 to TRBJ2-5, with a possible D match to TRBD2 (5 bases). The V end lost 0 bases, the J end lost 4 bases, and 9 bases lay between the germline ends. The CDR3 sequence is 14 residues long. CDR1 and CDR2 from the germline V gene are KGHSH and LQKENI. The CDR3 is CASSPPVRGETQYF. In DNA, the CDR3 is TGTGCCAGCTCACCACCGGTTCGGGGAGAGACCCAGTACTTC.

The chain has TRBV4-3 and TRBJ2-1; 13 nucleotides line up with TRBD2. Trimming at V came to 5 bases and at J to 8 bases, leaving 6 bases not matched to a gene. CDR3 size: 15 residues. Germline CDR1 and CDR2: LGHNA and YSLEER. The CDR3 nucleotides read TGCGCCAGCAGCGCAGGGACTAGCGGGGACCATGAGCAGTTCTTC. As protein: CASSAGTSGDHEQFF.

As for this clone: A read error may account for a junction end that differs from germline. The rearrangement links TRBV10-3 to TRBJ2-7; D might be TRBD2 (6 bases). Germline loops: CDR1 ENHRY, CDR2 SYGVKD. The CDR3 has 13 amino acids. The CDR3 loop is CAITDGSSYKQYF. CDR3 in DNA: TGTGCCATCACGGACGGGAGCAGCTACAAGCAGTACTTC.

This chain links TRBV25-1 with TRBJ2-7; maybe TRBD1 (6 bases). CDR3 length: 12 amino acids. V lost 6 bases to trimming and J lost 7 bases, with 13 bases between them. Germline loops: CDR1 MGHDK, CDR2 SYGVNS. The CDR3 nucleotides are TGTGCCAGCAGGGCAGGGGTGAGGGAGCAGTACTTC. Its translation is CASRAGVREQYF.

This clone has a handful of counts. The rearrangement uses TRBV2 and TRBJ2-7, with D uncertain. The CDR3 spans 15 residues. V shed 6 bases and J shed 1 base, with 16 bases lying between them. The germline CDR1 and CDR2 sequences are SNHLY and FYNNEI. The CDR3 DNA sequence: TGTGCCAGCAGCGCCACACGATCTCCTTCCTACGAGCAGTACTTC. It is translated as CASSATRSPSYEQYF.

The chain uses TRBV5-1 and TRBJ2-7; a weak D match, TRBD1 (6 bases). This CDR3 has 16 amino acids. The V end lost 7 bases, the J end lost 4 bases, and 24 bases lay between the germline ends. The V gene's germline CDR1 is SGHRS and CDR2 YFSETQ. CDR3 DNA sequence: TGCGCCAGCGCCGAGACCCGGGATGGGGGCAGGTACGAGCAGTACTTC. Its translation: CASAETRDGGRYEQYF.

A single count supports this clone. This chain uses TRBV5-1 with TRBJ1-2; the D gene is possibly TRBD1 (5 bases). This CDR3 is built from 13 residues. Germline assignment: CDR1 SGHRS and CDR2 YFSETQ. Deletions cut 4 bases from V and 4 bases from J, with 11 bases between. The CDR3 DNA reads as TGCGCCAGCAGCGGAGGGACGGGCTATGGCTACACCTTC. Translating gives CASSGGTGYGYTF.